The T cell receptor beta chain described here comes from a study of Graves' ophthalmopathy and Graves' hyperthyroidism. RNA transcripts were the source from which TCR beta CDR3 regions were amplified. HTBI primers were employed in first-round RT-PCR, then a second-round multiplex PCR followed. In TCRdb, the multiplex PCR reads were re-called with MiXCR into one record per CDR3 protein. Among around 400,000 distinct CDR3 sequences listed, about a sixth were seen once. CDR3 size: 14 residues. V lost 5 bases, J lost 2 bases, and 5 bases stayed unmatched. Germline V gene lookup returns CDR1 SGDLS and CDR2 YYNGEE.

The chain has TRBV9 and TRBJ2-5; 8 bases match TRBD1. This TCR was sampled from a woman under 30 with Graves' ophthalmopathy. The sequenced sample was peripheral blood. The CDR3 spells CASRKDREQETQYF. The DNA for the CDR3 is TGTGCCAGCAGGAAGGACAGGGAACAAGAGACCCAGTACTTC.